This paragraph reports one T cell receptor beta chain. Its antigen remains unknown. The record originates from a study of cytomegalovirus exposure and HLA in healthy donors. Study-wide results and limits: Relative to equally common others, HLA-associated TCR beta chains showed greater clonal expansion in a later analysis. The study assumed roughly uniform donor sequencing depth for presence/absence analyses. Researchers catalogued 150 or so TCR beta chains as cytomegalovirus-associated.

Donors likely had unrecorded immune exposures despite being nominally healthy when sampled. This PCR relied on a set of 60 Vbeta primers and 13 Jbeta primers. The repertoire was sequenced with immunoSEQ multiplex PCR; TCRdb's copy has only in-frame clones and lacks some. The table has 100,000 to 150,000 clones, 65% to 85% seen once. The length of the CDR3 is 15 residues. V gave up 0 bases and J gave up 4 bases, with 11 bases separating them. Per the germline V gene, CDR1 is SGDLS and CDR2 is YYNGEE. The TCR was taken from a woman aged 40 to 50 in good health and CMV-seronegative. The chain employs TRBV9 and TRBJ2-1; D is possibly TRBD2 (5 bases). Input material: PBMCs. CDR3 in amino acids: CASSVDSVTYNEQFF. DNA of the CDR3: TGTGCCAGCAGCGTAGATAGCGTGACTTACAATGAGCAGTTCTTC.